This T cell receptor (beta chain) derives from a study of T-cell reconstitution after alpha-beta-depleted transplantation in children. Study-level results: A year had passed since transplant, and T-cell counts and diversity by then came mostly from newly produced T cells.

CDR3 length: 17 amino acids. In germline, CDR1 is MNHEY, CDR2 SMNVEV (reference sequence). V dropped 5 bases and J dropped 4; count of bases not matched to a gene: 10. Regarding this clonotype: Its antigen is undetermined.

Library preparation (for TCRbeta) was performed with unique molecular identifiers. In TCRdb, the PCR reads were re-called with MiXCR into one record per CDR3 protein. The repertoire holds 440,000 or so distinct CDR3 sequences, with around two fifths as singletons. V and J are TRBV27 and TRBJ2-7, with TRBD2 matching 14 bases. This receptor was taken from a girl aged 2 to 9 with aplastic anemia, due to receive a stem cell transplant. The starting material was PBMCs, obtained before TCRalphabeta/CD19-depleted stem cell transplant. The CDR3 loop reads CASSTRGTSGRRYEQYF. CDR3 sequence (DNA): TGTGCCAGCAGTACCCGAGGGACTAGCGGGAGAAGATACGAGCAGTACTTC.